This TCR beta chain was identified during a study of blood T cell repertoires in COVID-19. Data came from immunoSEQ multiplex PCR; TCRdb stores just in-frame clones and leaves some out. The sample records 250,000 to 300,000 clones, 84% being singletons. The CDR3 loop spans 14 amino acids. V gave up 0 bases and J gave up 7 bases, with 12 bases separating them. Germline-derived CDR1 and CDR2 are LGHNA and YNFKEQ. The rearrangement joins TRBV4-2 to TRBJ1-1, with D possibly TRBD1 on 5 matching bases. The sequenced sample was peripheral blood. The origin of this receptor is a man aged 55 to 69 with acute or convalescent COVID-19. CDR3 nucleotides: TGTGCCAGCAGCCAAGATTCCGGGGGTATTGAAGCTTTCTTT. Its protein is CASSQDSGGIEAFF.